The 9 T cell receptor beta chains below all came from one sample that was sequenced in a study of early T cells in non-severe SARS-CoV-2 infection. TCRdb reprocessed the 5' RACE reads with MiXCR, giving one entry per CDR3 protein. Here the sample spans about 50,000 distinct CDR3 sequences, about 13% being singletons. The sample consisted of whole blood. The receptors originated from an adult who was a healthcare worker with PCR-confirmed SARS-CoV-2 infection or an uninfected control (not recorded which).

This clonotype was recorded a few times. The chain has TRBV11-2 and TRBJ1-2, with D unresolved. This CDR3 is built from 14 residues. Germline V gives CDR1 SGHAT, CDR2 FQNNGV. Trimming stripped 4 bases from V and 1 base from J, with 10 bases between. CDR3 DNA: TGTGCCAGCAGCTCCAGTAGGGATAACTATGGCTACACCTTC. Translation gives CASSSSRDNYGYTF.

At least ten counts were recorded for this clonotype. The chain employs TRBV5-1 and TRBJ2-7; D unclear. This CDR3 region has 15 residues. CDR1 and CDR2 (germline): SGHRS, YFSETQ. The ends were cut back, 1 base at V and 5 bases at J, with 16 bases in the middle. CDR3 residues: CASSLITPKGDEQYF. The CDR3 DNA is TGCGCCAGCAGCTTGATCACCCCGAAAGGCGACGAGCAGTACTTC. Supplemented by reference TRBV5-1 and TRBJ2-7, the full variable domain reads KAGVTQTPRYLIKTRGQQVTLSCSPISGHRSVSWYQQTPGQGLQFLFEYFSETQRNKGNFPGRFSGRQFSNSRSEMNVSTLELGDSALYLCASSLITPKGDEQYFGPGTRLTVT.

There are many counts of this clonotype. The rearrangement links TRBV10-1 to TRBJ1-1, with unresolved D. CDR3 length: 13 amino acids. In germline, CDR1 is WNHNN, CDR2 SYGVQD (reference sequence). The ends were cut back, 6 bases at V and 6 bases at J, with 14 bases in the middle. The CDR3 DNA sequence: TGCGCCAGCAGCCCACGTGGTGAAGCTGAAGCTTTCTTT. As protein: CASSPRGEAEAFF.

This clonotype has at least ten counts. The rearrangement joins TRBV12-3 or TRBV12-4 to TRBJ1-1; D is unclear. Trimming pared 1 base from V and 8 bases from J, leaving 17 bases between. CDR3 length: 15 amino acids. In DNA, the CDR3 is TGTGCCAGCAGTTTAGGAACCGTTACGATGAGGGAAGCTTTCTTT. Translating gives CASSLGTVTMREAFF.

There are a few counts of this clonotype. The V and J genes are TRBV7-2 and TRBJ2-2; weak D call: TRBD1 (6 bases). Trimming stripped 5 bases from V and 2 bases from J, with 15 bases between. The CDR3 length is 16 residues. CDR1 SGHTA and CDR2 FQGNSA come from the germline V gene. The CDR3 bases are TGTGCCAGCAGCGATACCGGGACACTCAACACCGGGGAGCTGTTTTTT. Protein product: CASSDTGTLNTGELFF.

This clonotype was seen repeatedly, ten times or more. This chain links TRBV29-1 with TRBJ2-3; a weak D match, TRBD2 (6 bases). There are 17 residues in the CDR3. V lost 1 base and J 1 base, leaving 18 bases between the germline ends. Germline V lookup: CDR1 SQVTM, CDR2 ANQGSEA. CDR3 coding DNA: TGCAGCGTTGAAGGAGGAACCGGCGGGACCCGCACAGATACGCAGTATTTT. Protein sequence: CSVEGGTGGTRTDTQYF.

This clonotype has at least ten counts. The chain joins TRBV4-1 to TRBJ2-1; either TRBD1 or TRBD2 may fit D (5 bases each). The CDR3 loop spans 15 amino acids. V shed 0 bases and J shed 3 bases, with 9 bases lying between them. The germline CDR1 and CDR2 sequences are MGHRA and YSYEKL. CDR3 DNA sequence: TGCGCCAGCAGCCAAGATGGGGGATACTACAATGAGCAGTTCTTC. Encoded protein: CASSQDGGYYNEQFF.

The CDR3 sequence: CASSPDRGRAAFF. The CDR3 DNA reads as TGTGCCAGCAGTCCGGACAGGGGGCGCGCGGCTTTCTTT. This sequence joins TRBV27 and TRBJ1-1, with TRBD1 identical over 11 bases. The CDR3 consists of 13 residues. V was pared by 5 bases and J by 11 bases, with 7 bases of the junction left unmatched. From germline, CDR1 is MNHEY and CDR2 SMNVEV (reference sequence).

The chain uses TRBV4-1 and TRBJ1-1; possibly TRBD1 for D (5 bases). The germline V and J ends were trimmed by 7 bases and 2 bases, with 17 bases remaining between them. The CDR3 length is 15 residues. Germline assignment: CDR1 MGHRA and CDR2 YSYEKL. The CDR3 loop is CASIKARGLNTEAFF. Here the CDR3 DNA reads TGCGCCAGCATTAAAGCCCGGGGCCTTAACACTGAAGCTTTCTTT.